Each of the 15 T cell receptor beta chains below was sequenced from the same sample in a study of blood T cell repertoires in COVID-19. Some clones are missing from TCRdb's copy, which holds only in-frame ones; the method was immunoSEQ multiplex PCR. The profile shows around 300,000 clones, around 87% of them singletons. The sample taken for sequencing was PBMCs or T cells enriched from blood (not recorded which). Receptors were obtained from a woman in her twenties or thirties who had recovered from COVID-19.

The V and J genes are TRBV30 and TRBJ1-1, with 8 bases lining up with TRBD1. The ends lost 3 bases at V and 5 bases at J; junction bases unmatched: 8. Germline V gene lookup returns CDR1 GTSNPN and CDR2 SVGIG (reference sequence). The CDR3 spans 14 residues. The CDR3 DNA is TGTGCCTGGAGAAAAAGGACAGGGAGGACTGAAGCTTTCTTT. It codes for CAWRKRTGRTEAFF.

CDR3 loop: CASSVERVSGANVLTF. The CDR3 DNA follows: TGTGCCAGTAGTGTCGAACGGGTCTCTGGGGCCAACGTCCTGACTTTC. The chain joins TRBV19 to TRBJ2-6; D gene unclear. The germline V and J ends were trimmed by 5 bases and 0 bases, with 11 bases remaining between them. The CDR3 spans 16 residues. Germline V gene sequence: CDR1 LNHDA, CDR2 SQIVND (reference sequence).

The CDR3 region is CASSLGQGIAPLHF. The CDR3 DNA follows: TGTGCCAGTAGTCTCGGACAGGGGATTGCACCCCTCCACTTT. The chain couples TRBV19 to TRBJ1-6; 9 bases align to TRBD1. CDR3 length: 14 residues. Germline V gene sequence: CDR1 LNHDA, CDR2 SQIVND (reference sequence). Unmatched junction bases numbered 7, after V lost 5 bases and J lost 11 bases.

This clone was seen more than once but under ten times. The rearrangement links TRBV3-1 (or the pseudogene TRBV3-2) to TRBJ2-3; 10 nucleotides match TRBD2. The CDR3 totals 16 residues. With V trimmed by 4 bases and J by 5 bases, 9 bases remained unmatched. CDR1 is LGHDT and CDR2 is YNNKEL in the germline V gene (reference sequence). Written as DNA, the CDR3 is TGTGCCAGCAGCCTTCAGAGCGGGGGGGCCGGAGATACGCAGTATTTT. The encoded protein is CASSLQSGGAGDTQYF.

The V and J genes are TRBV29-1 and TRBJ2-1; 8 bases map to TRBD2. CDR1 is SQVTM, CDR2 ANQGSEA, per germline. CDR3 length: 14 residues. Unmatched junction bases numbered 15, after V lost 7 bases and J lost 10 bases. The CDR3 here is CSGLRGGGPSEQFF. The DNA of the CDR3 is TGCAGCGGCCTGAGGGGCGGGGGGCCGAGCGAGCAGTTCTTC.

This chain links TRBV19 with TRBJ2-7; D may be TRBD1 (5 bases). Trimming removed 8 bases at V and 6 bases at J, with 17 bases between. This CDR3 is built from 13 residues. Germline V CDR1 and CDR2: LNHDA, SQIVND (reference sequence). The chain's CDR3 is CASSTGVEFEQYF. The CDR3 DNA reads TGTGCCAGTTCAACAGGTGTTGAGTTCGAGCAGTACTTC.

The chain links TRBV18 to TRBJ2-3; TRBD2 is a possible D gene (7 bases). The CDR3 runs to 16 residues. V lost 2 bases and J lost 6, with 18 bases in between. The germline gives CDR1 KGHSH, CDR2 LQKENI. The CDR3 bases are TGTGCCAGCTCACCAATGCGCGGGGGCCTCAAGGATACGCAGTATTTT. Translating gives CASSPMRGGLKDTQYF.

This clone was counted between two and nine times. The V gene is TRBV28, the J gene TRBJ1-4; D is uncertain. Germline CDR1 and CDR2: MDHEN and SYDVKM. The CDR3 loop spans 13 amino acids. V gave up 4 bases and J gave up 7 bases, with 10 bases separating them. Here the CDR3 DNA reads TGTGCCAGCAGTTCCAGAGGGTTTGAAAAACTGTTTTTT. This translates into CASSSRGFEKLFF.

The chain employs TRBV19 and TRBJ2-1; D uncertain. The CDR3 runs 12 residues. V was clipped by 5 bases and J by 8 bases, with 10 bases between them. Germline V gene sequence: CDR1 LNHDA, CDR2 SQIVND (reference sequence). As DNA, the CDR3 is TGTGCCAGTAGTCTTGACTGGGATGAGCAGTTCTTC. The encoded protein is CASSLDWDEQFF.

The V and J genes are TRBV7-8 and TRBJ2-3; 14 bases agree with TRBD2. V shed 0 bases, J shed 1 base, and the junction held 0 bases outside the gene matches. This CDR3 comprises 17 residues. CDR1 is SGHVS and CDR2 is FQNEAQ in the germline V gene. CDR3 DNA: TGTGCCAGCAGCTTAGCGGGACTAGCGGGAGGCACAGATACGCAGTATTTT. Encoded protein: CASSLAGLAGGTDTQYF.

The J gene is TRBJ2-7, the V gene TRBV7-2; TRBD2 is a possible D gene (5 bases). The CDR3 length is 13 residues. The germline V and J ends were trimmed by 3 bases and 2 bases, with 8 bases remaining between them. Germline V gene data show CDR1 as SGHTA and CDR2 as FQGNSA. CDR3 residues: CASSFGLAYEQYF. In nucleotides, the CDR3 is TGTGCCAGCAGCTTCGGACTCGCCTACGAGCAGTACTTC.

The chain links TRBV11-2 to TRBJ1-1, with no clear D. Germline CDR1 SGHAT, CDR2 FQNNGV. Trimming pared 1 base from V and 5 bases from J, leaving 8 bases between. The CDR3 totals 13 residues. The chain's CDR3 is CASSLAPGTEAFF. CDR3 coding DNA: TGTGCCAGCAGCTTAGCCCCCGGTACTGAAGCTTTCTTT.

As DNA, the CDR3 is TGTGCCAGCACGATCCGGGACAGGGGGCGAAGGGAGGAAGAAAAACTGTTTTTT. Translation gives CASTIRDRGRREEEKLFF. V is TRBV2 and J is TRBJ1-4; TRBD1 aligns across 12 bases. CDR1 and CDR2 from the germline V gene are SNHLY and FYNNEI. CDR3 length: 18 amino acids. J was trimmed by 8 bases and V by 7 bases; bases with no gene match: 17. The full variable domain, in which reference TRBV2 and TRBJ1-4 provide the parts outside the CDR3, is EPEVTQTPSHQVTQMGQEVILRCVPISNHLYFYWYRQILGQKVEFLVSFYNNEISEKSEIFDDQFSVERPDGSNFTLKIRSTKLEDSAMYFCASTIRDRGRREEEKLFFGSGTQLSVL.

This chain connects TRBV5-4 to TRBJ2-7; 9 bases are a match to TRBD1. Looked up from germline, CDR1 is SGHNT and CDR2 is YYREEE (reference sequence). CDR3 length equals 15 residues. V shed 4 bases and J 4 bases; nucleotides not matched to a gene: 9. CDR3 in DNA: TGTGCCAGCAGCCGATCCGGGACAGGGAGTTACGAGCAGTACTTC. This gives the protein CASSRSGTGSYEQYF.

The V gene is TRBV28, the J gene TRBJ1-5; 8 nucleotides align to TRBD1. CDR3 length: 15 residues. The germline gives CDR1 MDHEN, CDR2 SYDVKM. V was clipped by 5 bases and J by 6 bases; unmatched bases: 9. The CDR3 DNA reads as TGTGCCAGCAGTCCCAGGGACAGGACTGGTCAGCCCCAGCATTTT. This translates into CASSPRDRTGQPQHF.